Listed below are T cell receptor beta chains from one sample, sequenced in a study of CD8+CD57+ T cells in acquired aplastic anemia. One entry per CDR3 protein, called by TCRdb with MiXCR from the reads. This table has roughly 250,000 distinct CDR3 sequences, roughly 80% appearing once. Material: sorted CD4+, CD8+, or CD8+CD57+ T cells (not recorded which) from PBMCs. The origin of the receptors is a human donor with aplastic anemia. CDR3s include the opening cysteine and the closing phenylalanine or tryptophan. A D gene is named only where the DNA matches it firmly. The size field is filled for only some rows; it gives once, few, many or a size class.

TRBJ2-3 | 14 | TRBV15 | . | . | TGTGCCACCAGCATGGGCTCAGGTCACGATACGCAGTACTTT | CATSMGSGHDTQYF
TRBJ2-3 | 13 | TRBV9 | . | . | TGTGCCAAACAGCGGATGCGCAGGATTTTGGCCCATTTT | CAKQRMRRILAHF
TRBJ1-1 | 15 | TRBV11-3 | . | . | TGTGCCAGCAGCTTAGATCGCGCAGGGCAAGATGAAGCTTTCTTT | CASSLDRAGQDEAFF
TRBJ2-1 | 15 | TRBV12-3/TRBV12-4 | TRBD2 | few | TGTGCCAGCACCCCAGCTAGCGGAGCCTACAATGAGCAGTTCTTC | CASTPASGAYNEQFF
TRBJ2-1 | 15 | TRBV9 | TRBD2 | . | TGTGCCACCAGCAGAGGAAGACCGGGGGGGAATGAGCAGTTCTTC | CATSRGRPGGNEQFF
TRBJ1-1 | 16 | TRBV7-3 | . | . | TGTGCCAGCAGGCTTACCCCAACGACAGTGAACACTGAAGCTTTCTTT | CASRLTPTTVNTEAFF
TRBJ2-1 | 15 | TRBV9 | TRBD2 | . | TGTGCCAGCAGCATACTAGCGGGGGGGCCGGGTGAGCAGTTCTTC | CASSILAGGPGEQFF
TRBJ2-7 | 14 | TRBV5-1 | . | . | TGCGCCAGCAGCGGCGTTTCAGGGTCGGACGAGCAGTACTTC | CASSGVSGSDEQYF
TRBJ2-1 | 15 | TRBV7-2 | TRBD1 | . | TGTGCCAGCAGCTGGACAGGGGGCGCCTACTATGGCTACTTCTTC | CASSWTGGAYYGYFF
TRBJ2-7 | 14 | TRBV12-3/TRBV12-4 | . | . | TGTGCCAGCAGTACAACAGGGAGGCAATCAGCGCCAGCATTC | CASSTTGRQSAPAF
TRBJ1-2 | 13 | TRBV15 | . | few | TGTGCCACCAGCGATTGGGCTAACTATGGCTACACCTTC | CATSDWANYGYTF
TRBJ1-6 | 13 | TRBV10-3 | TRBD1 | . | TGTGCCATCAGGGACAGGGTGAATTCACCCCTCCACTTT | CAIRDRVNSPLHF
TRBJ2-1 | 15 | TRBV2 | . | . | TGTGCCAGCAGTCCCGTGCCAGGGGCAAGTGAAAAGCAGTTTTTT | CASSPVPGASEKQFF
TRBJ1-6 | 13 | TRBV6-1 | TRBD1 | . | TGTGCCAGCACCGGGACAGGGGGCTCACCCCTCCACTTT | CASTGTGGSPLHF
TRBJ2-1 | 15 | TRBV24-1 | . | . | TGTGCCAGTAGTGTCAAGAAAAGGGTTCACAATGAGCAGTTCTTC | CASSVKKRVHNEQFF
TRBJ2-3 | 14 | TRBV9 | . | . | TGTGCCAGCAGCGTAGCGGGAGATACCCATTATTTGGATTTT | CASSVAGDTHYLDF
TRBJ1-5 | 15 | TRBV7-9 | . | . | TGTGCCAGCAGCTTAGCGAACCGGCAACCCCTCCCCTTTCATTTT | CASSLANRQPLPFHF
TRBJ2-7 | 14 | TRBV7-6 | . | . | TGTGCCAGCAGCGGAGGGGGCGTCGGCTACGAGCCGTACTTC | CASSGGGVGYEPYF
TRBJ2-3 | 14 | TRBV6-2/TRBV6-3 | . | . | TGTGCCAGCAGTTTATCGGGGACTCCCTATGAGCAGTACTTT | CASSLSGTPYEQYF
TRBJ2-3 | 14 | TRBV11-2 | . | . | TGTGCCAGCAGCCCGACGCGAGGTCCCGATACGCAGTATTTT | CASSPTRGPDTQYF
TRBJ2-3 | 13 | TRBV5-8 | . | . | TGTGCCAGCAGCGAGGACAGCGCAGATACGCAGTATTTT | CASSEDSADTQYF
TRBJ1-1 | 16 | TRBV6-5 | . | . | TGTGCCAGCAGTTACGGGTGGACTTCCATGAACACTGAAGCTTTCTTT | CASSYGWTSMNTEAFF
TRBJ2-5 | 13 | TRBV2 | . | . | TGTACCAGCAGGGACTCAGACCCAGAGACGCAGTACTTC | CTSRDSDPETQYF
TRBJ2-5 | 12 | TRBV5-4 | . | . | TGTGCCAGCAGCTTGGGCGTCGAGACCCAGTACTTC | CASSLGVETQYF
TRBJ2-6 | 16 | TRBV2 | . | . | TGTGCCAGCAGGTCAGCGGGTAGCTACGGCCACAACCAGCTGACTTTC | CASRSAGSYGHNQLTF